These T cell receptor beta chains were read from a single sample in a study of T-cell memory formation after mild COVID-19. TCRdb fed the 5' RACE reads into MiXCR, producing one record per CDR3 protein. The sample has a few hundred thousand distinct CDR3 sequences, approximately 9% seen once. Sequencing was performed on PBMCs or a T cell subset sorted from them (not recorded which). All receptors come from a man aged 18 to 30 who had mild COVID-19 (a few samples of this study predate the infection). Cell type and time point are not known. The CDR3 runs from the conserved cysteine through the conserved F or W. A D gene is named only where the DNA matches it firmly. Some rows have no size entry. The others give once, few or many, or a class for an expanded clone.

TRBV30,many,TRBD1,TRBJ1-2,CAWSRSGTGMISYGYTF,TGTGCCTGGAGCCGATCCGGGACAGGGATGATAAGCTATGGCTACACCTTC
TRBV11-3,-,-,TRBJ2-3,CASSFEGSVDTQYF,TGTGCCAGCAGCTTCGAGGGCAGTGTAGATACGCAGTATTTT
TRBV30,-,TRBD1,TRBJ1-6,CAWSRGQGWNSPLHF,TGTGCCTGGAGTAGAGGACAGGGCTGGAATTCACCCCTCCACTTT
TRBV7-3,few,-,TRBJ2-5,CASSLDSFGTQYF,TGTGCCAGCAGCTTGGACAGTTTTGGGACCCAGTACTTC
TRBV12-3/TRBV12-4,-,-,TRBJ1-5,CASSAGGTINQPQHF,TGTGCCAGCAGCGCTGGAGGGACCATCAATCAGCCCCAGCATTTT
TRBV5-1,few,-,TRBJ1-1,CASSAPGNTEAFF,TGCGCCAGCAGCGCCCCGGGTAACACTGAAGCTTTCTTT
TRBV4-3,-,TRBD1,TRBJ1-5,CASSQDGTGDQPQHF,TGCGCCAGCAGCCAAGACGGGACAGGGGATCAGCCCCAGCATTTT
TRBV12-3/TRBV12-4,-,-,TRBJ1-3,CASSLGVHGNTIYF,TGTGCCAGCAGTTTGGGGGTCCACGGAAACACCATATATTTT
TRBV6-2/TRBV6-3,many,TRBD2,TRBJ2-1,CASSYSSGGVSEQFF,TGTGCCAGCAGTTACTCGAGCGGGGGCGTTTCGGAGCAGTTCTTC
TRBV12-3/TRBV12-4,few,TRBD2,TRBJ2-5,CASSLGLAGSETQYF,TGTGCCAGCAGTTTAGGACTAGCGGGATCGGAGACCCAGTACTTC
TRBV3-1,-,TRBD1,TRBJ1-6,CASSQDWDRKFSPLHF,TGTGCCAGCAGCCAAGATTGGGACAGGAAGTTTTCACCCCTCCACTTT
TRBV18,few,-,TRBJ1-3,CASSPPSGGSGNTIYF,TGTGCCAGCTCACCACCGTCGGGCGGCTCTGGAAACACCATATATTTT
TRBV20-1,few,-,TRBJ2-1,CSARDTVSYNEQFF,TGCAGTGCTAGGGACACGGTATCCTACAATGAGCAGTTCTTC
TRBV7-2,few,-,TRBJ1-3,CASSFAGNGGNTIYF,TGTGCCAGCAGCTTCGCGGGAAATGGTGGAAACACCATATATTTT
TRBV9,many,TRBD2,TRBJ2-5,CASNQLAGSEETQYF,TGTGCCAGCAATCAGCTAGCGGGGTCGGAGGAGACCCAGTACTTC
TRBV18,-,-,TRBJ2-1,CASSPPGGGAGNEQFF,TGTGCCAGCTCACCACCGGGTGGGGGCGCAGGCAATGAGCAGTTCTTC
TRBV3-1,-,-,TRBJ2-5,CASSQFQGPQETQYF,TGTGCCAGCAGCCAATTCCAGGGGCCCCAAGAGACCCAGTACTTC
TRBV5-1,few,-,TRBJ1-4,CASSLGISTAPGEKLFF,TGCGCCAGCAGCTTGGGTATCTCGACGGCTCCCGGGGAAAAACTGTTTTTT
TRBV28,-,TRBD1,TRBJ2-5,CASSFYTGGQGYQETQYF,TGTGCCAGCAGTTTTTATACAGGGGGCCAAGGGTACCAAGAGACCCAGTACTTC
TRBV5-6,-,-,TRBJ1-2,CASSPPTRLLNYGYTF,TGTGCCAGCAGCCCACCAACCAGATTACTTAACTATGGCTACACCTTC
TRBV2,many,-,TRBJ2-3,CASSEAIGSVDTQYF,TGTGCCAGCAGTGAAGCAATCGGGTCGGTAGATACGCAGTATTTT
TRBV9,few,-,TRBJ1-2,CASSDTSNYGYTF,TGTGCCAGCAGCGACACCTCTAACTATGGCTACACCTTC
TRBV5-6,many,-,TRBJ1-2,CASSTSFGYTF,TGTGCCAGCAGCACCAGCTTTGGCTACACCTTC
TRBV5-1,-,TRBD2,TRBJ2-3,CASSPPPAGGPADTQYF,TGCGCCAGCAGCCCACCACCAGCGGGGGGGCCAGCAGATACGCAGTATTTT
TRBV19,-,TRBD1,TRBJ1-5,CASSMGQGNQPQHF,TGTGCCAGTAGCATGGGACAGGGCAATCAGCCCCAGCATTTT
TRBV5-1,few,-,TRBJ1-1,CASSLGPSIGNTEAFF,TGCGCCAGCAGCTTGGGGCCCAGCATAGGGAACACTGAAGCTTTCTTT
TRBV9,few,-,TRBJ1-1,CASSLLLNTEAFF,TGTGCCAGCAGCCTCCTCCTGAACACTGAAGCTTTCTTT
TRBV12-3/TRBV12-4,many,-,TRBJ2-7,CAISRTSKNEQYF,TGTGCCATCTCAAGGACTTCGAAAAACGAGCAGTACTTC
TRBV11-2,-,-,TRBJ2-1,CASSRGGLYNEQFF,TGTGCCAGCAGCCGGGGCGGGTTATACAATGAGCAGTTCTTC
TRBV5-1,few,-,TRBJ2-7,CASSLAPQETYEQYF,TGCGCCAGCAGCTTGGCGCCTCAGGAGACCTACGAGCAGTACTTC
TRBV7-2,few,-,TRBJ1-6,CASSTLADSPLHF,TGTGCCAGCAGCACCCTGGCGGATTCACCCCTCCACTTT
TRBV7-9,few,-,TRBJ1-2,CASSLSSGPYGYTF,TGTGCCAGCAGCTTATCGTCAGGTCCCTATGGCTACACCTTC
TRBV5-1,many,-,TRBJ2-7,CASRRGPLWEQYF,TGCGCCAGCAGGAGGGGCCCTTTGTGGGAGCAGTACTTC
TRBV12-3/TRBV12-4,-,-,TRBJ1-2,CASSLRHQMNGYTF,TGTGCCAGCAGCTTGAGGCACCAGATGAATGGCTACACCTTC
TRBV5-4,many,-,TRBJ2-2,CASSFGFPNTGELFF,TGTGCCAGCAGCTTTGGTTTCCCGAACACCGGGGAGCTGTTTTTT
TRBV10-1,-,-,TRBJ2-7,CASSESTGRGNYEQYF,TGCGCCAGCAGTGAGTCGACCGGGCGGGGAAACTACGAGCAGTACTTC
TRBV12-3/TRBV12-4,few,-,TRBJ2-1,CATGRYNEQFF,TGTGCCACCGGTCGGTACAATGAGCAGTTCTTC
TRBV7-2,few,TRBD2,TRBJ2-5,CASRRTSGGAETQYF,TGTGCCAGCAGGCGGACTAGCGGGGGGGCGGAGACCCAGTACTTC
TRBV3-1,many,TRBD1,TRBJ2-2,CASISSGTGKVGELFF,TGTGCCAGCATATCGTCCGGGACAGGGAAGGTCGGGGAGCTGTTTTTT
TRBV7-3,few,TRBD2,TRBJ2-3,CASSSTSGGSDTQYF,TGTGCCAGCAGCTCGACTAGCGGGGGGTCAGATACGCAGTATTTT
TRBV28,-,-,TRBJ2-4,CASSFAGAGNIQYF,TGTGCCAGCAGTTTCGCGGGGGCGGGAAACATTCAGTACTTC
TRBV12-3/TRBV12-4,-,-,TRBJ1-6,CASSLQSYSPLHF,TGTGCCAGCAGTTTACAGAGTTATTCACCCCTCCACTTT
TRBV7-2,few,TRBD2,TRBJ2-3,CASSPPGASGGARDTQYF,TGTGCCAGCAGCCCCCCCGGGGCTAGCGGGGGAGCTCGAGATACGCAGTATTTT
TRBV9,-,TRBD2,TRBJ2-5,CASSGGPLAGGETQYF,TGTGCCAGCAGCGGAGGCCCCCTAGCGGGGGGGGAGACCCAGTACTTC
TRBV9,-,TRBD1,TRBJ2-6,CASSFRDRDSGANVLTF,TGTGCCAGCAGCTTCCGGGACAGGGACTCTGGGGCCAACGTCCTGACTTTC
TRBV4-3,-,TRBD2,TRBJ2-1,CASSPMGLEVGNEQFF,TGCGCCAGCAGCCCTATGGGACTAGAGGTGGGCAATGAGCAGTTCTTC
TRBV28,few,-,TRBJ2-1,CASSFPGSRDEQFF,TGTGCCAGCAGTTTTCCTGGAAGTAGAGATGAGCAGTTCTTC
TRBV7-6,few,-,TRBJ2-2,CASSLTDGTPTGELFF,TGTGCCAGCAGCTTAACAGACGGGACACCTACCGGGGAGCTGTTTTTT
TRBV5-1,few,-,TRBJ1-4,CASSSPEGSNEKLFF,TGCGCCAGCAGTTCCCCGGAGGGCTCTAATGAAAAACTGTTTTTT
TRBV7-6,-,TRBD2,TRBJ2-5,CASSFGGGIAETQYF,TGTGCCAGCAGCTTTGGCGGGGGGATAGCAGAGACCCAGTACTTC
TRBV7-9,few,TRBD2,TRBJ2-1,CASSGGSGVSYNEQFF,TGTGCCAGCAGCGGGGGTAGCGGGGTGTCCTACAATGAGCAGTTCTTC
TRBV11-2,-,-,TRBJ2-7,CASSQVTPGEQYF,TGTGCCAGCAGCCAGGTCACACCGGGGGAGCAGTACTTC